This T cell receptor (beta chain) was documented in a study of regulatory T cells in long-lasting Graves disease. Study at large: Graves' patients, newly diagnosed, had taken antithyroid drugs under 3 months. Whole-study findings and limits: For persistent Graves' patients, TCR diversity was lower than for newly diagnosed ones. TRBV28, TRBJ1-2 and TRBJ2-5 emerged as the favored segments in persistent disease.

The time point denotes: newly diagnosed GD, antithyroid drugs for less than 3 months. TCR sequences were obtained from RNA taken from PBMCs. To make TCR beta libraries, researchers used iRepertoire HTBI primers and Arm-PCR of CDR3 regions. TCRdb ran MiXCR on the multiplex PCR reads and lists one entry per CDR3 protein. The table lists hundreds of thousands of distinct CDR3 sequences, 15% to 19% of them singletons. The V and J ends lost 1 base and 3 bases respectively, with 13 bases between them. The CDR3 has 15 amino acids. CDR1 is SEHNR and CDR2 is FQNEAQ in the germline V gene (reference sequence). This clonotype has ten or more counts. What it binds is not known.

V gene TRBV7-9 combines with J gene TRBJ2-7; TRBD1 is a possible D gene (6 bases). This specimen was peripheral blood mononuclear cells (PBMCs), taken at new diagnosis, from a patient treated with antithyroid drugs. This TCR came from a female donor with Graves disease. The CDR3 DNA is TGTGCCAGCAGCTTAGTGGCAGGGGATGGCTACGAGCAGTACTTC. Its translation is CASSLVAGDGYEQYF.